Following are 27 T cell receptor beta chains from one sample sequenced in a study of control samples from healthy donors and cancer patients. Assay used: immunoSEQ multiplex PCR; TCRdb lists only in-frame clones, some missing. The profile shows approximately 140,000 clones, under 95% of them singletons. Sequenced input: blood. The receptor source for this set is a man between 18 and 35 years old in good health.

The J gene is TRBJ1-1, the V gene TRBV6-6; D possibly corresponds to TRBD1 (6 bases). Germline CDR1 is MNHNY and CDR2 is SVGAGI (reference sequence). V dropped 6 bases and J dropped 4 bases, with 15 bases sitting between them. This CDR3 is 14 amino acids long. The CDR3 nucleotides are TGTGCCAGCAGGCGTCCCACAGGGACCACTGAAGCTTTCTTT. It is translated as CASRRPTGTTEAFF.

This chain links TRBV11-3 with TRBJ2-1; 8 nucleotides agree with TRBD2. From germline, CDR1 is SGHNT and CDR2 YENEEA. The ends lost 1 base at V and 3 bases at J; junction bases unmatched: 2. CDR3 length equals 15 residues. CDR3 sequence: CASSLASGRYNEQFF. The CDR3, as DNA: TGTGCCAGCAGCTTAGCTAGCGGGCGCTACAATGAGCAGTTCTTC.

The V and J genes are TRBV9 and TRBJ1-3; D is undetermined. The CDR3 runs to 16 residues. The germline V and J ends were trimmed by 3 bases and 0 bases, with 13 bases remaining between them. Germline V gene lookup returns CDR1 SGDLS and CDR2 YYNGEE. For the CDR3, the DNA is TGTGCCAGCAGCGGAGCAGCACCAACCTCTGGAAACACCATATATTTT. This translates into CASSGAAPTSGNTIYF.

The chain employs TRBV11-3 and TRBJ2-1; D is undetermined. Trimming pared 6 bases from V and 10 bases from J, leaving 16 bases between. The CDR3 extends over 13 amino acids. CDR1 and CDR2 from the germline V gene are SGHNT and YENEEA. The CDR3 DNA is TGTGCCAGCAGAGCACGAGGCGCAACGGAGCAGTTCTTC. Amino acid sequence: CASRARGATEQFF. Full variable domain (remainder filled in from reference TRBV11-3 and TRBJ2-1): EAGVVQSPRYKIIEKKQPVAFWCNPISGHNTLYWYLQNLGQGPELLIRYENEEAVDDSQLPKDRFSAERLKGVDSTLKIQPAELGDSAVYLCASRARGATEQFFGPGTRLTVL.

V and J are TRBV5-6 and TRBJ1-5; no clear D. The CDR3 runs to 14 residues. The V and J ends lost 2 bases and 1 base respectively, with 7 bases between them. Germline assignment: CDR1 SGHDT and CDR2 YYEEEE. Written as DNA, the CDR3 is TGTGCCAGCAGCTTATTCTACAGCAATCAGCCCCAGCATTTT. Residues: CASSLFYSNQPQHF.

This clone has a single count. This chain links TRBV9 with TRBJ2-3; D uncertain. Per the germline V gene, CDR1 is SGDLS and CDR2 is YYNGEE. The CDR3 sequence is 12 residues long. V lost 1 base and J 4 bases, leaving 4 bases between the germline ends. The CDR3 protein is CASSVSSDTQYF. The CDR3 nucleotides read TGTGCCAGCAGCGTATCATCAGATACGCAGTATTTT.

This sequence joins TRBV3-1 (or the pseudogene TRBV3-2) and TRBJ1-4; TRBD1 is a possible D gene (5 bases). V lost 4 bases and J lost 6, with 15 bases in between. The CDR3 runs to 15 residues. Germline CDR1 reads LGHDT; CDR2 reads YNNKEL (reference sequence). The CDR3 nucleotides read TGTGCCAGCAGCCTTGCGAGGGGACCGGATGAAAAACTGTTTTTT. Encoded protein: CASSLARGPDEKLFF.

The chain is built from TRBV13 and TRBJ1-4; 7 bases agree with TRBD1. The germline V gene has CDR1 PRHDT and CDR2 FYEKMQ (reference sequence). V lost 5 bases to trimming and J lost 4 bases; unmatched junction nucleotides: 4. The CDR3 extends over 14 amino acids. Here the CDR3 reads CASSPWDSNEKLFF. CDR3 DNA sequence: TGTGCCAGCAGCCCGTGGGACAGTAATGAAAAACTGTTTTTT.

In DNA form, the CDR3 reads TGTGCCAGTACCGGCGGGGGGGCTTACAATGAGCAGTTCTTC. Translated: CASTGGGAYNEQFF. The chain recombines TRBV19 with TRBJ2-1, with 9 bases identical to TRBD2. V dropped 7 bases and J dropped 4; count of bases not matched to a gene: 5. The CDR3 has 14 residues. Germline CDR1 is LNHDA and CDR2 is SQIVND (reference sequence).

This clone appeared once. The V and J genes are TRBV5-1 and TRBJ2-7; TRBD1 is a possible D gene (5 bases). The CDR3 consists of 14 residues. With 4 bases removed from V and 0 bases from J, the gap between germline ends came to 11 bases. Germline loops: CDR1 SGHRS, CDR2 YFSETQ. The CDR3 loop is CASSTGHSSYEQYF. The CDR3 DNA follows: TGCGCCAGCAGCACCGGACACAGCTCCTACGAGCAGTACTTC.

The chain has TRBV4-1 and TRBJ2-3; 7 positions agree with TRBD1. The V gene end was trimmed by 4 bases and the J gene end by 4 bases; junction bases not matched to a gene: 2. Germline V lookup: CDR1 MGHRA, CDR2 YSYEKL. This CDR3 has 13 residues. The chain's CDR3 is CASSLQGADTQYF. The CDR3 DNA reads as TGCGCCAGCAGCCTCCAGGGGGCAGATACGCAGTATTTT.

The rearrangement links TRBV5-1 to TRBJ1-5, with D possibly TRBD1 on 5 matching bases. The V gene lost 4 bases and the J gene lost 4 bases, with 15 bases spanning the gap. Germline V CDR1 and CDR2: SGHRS, YFSETQ. The length of the CDR3 is 15 residues. CDR3 in DNA: TGCGCCAGCAGCCCTAGTGGGGACGTTAATCAGCCCCAGCATTTT. It yields the protein CASSPSGDVNQPQHF.

The chain is built from TRBV5-5 and TRBJ1-2; no definite D call. V lost 4 bases to trimming and J lost 2 bases, with 9 bases between them. Germline V gene data show CDR1 as SGHKS and CDR2 as YYEKEE (reference sequence). CDR3 length: 13 amino acids. This CDR3 is CASSGRRNYGYTF. CDR3 sequence (DNA): TGTGCCAGCAGCGGGCGGAGAAACTATGGCTACACCTTC.

This clone was counted a single time. V and J are TRBV6-5 and TRBJ1-5, with TRBD1 as a possible D gene (6 bases). This CDR3 spans 14 amino acids. Trimming left V 5 bases short and J 6 bases short, with 14 bases between. Germline values: CDR1 MNHEY, CDR2 SVGAGI. CDR3 loop: CASSPIGGGQPQHF. The CDR3 coding sequence is TGTGCCAGCAGTCCTATAGGGGGGGGTCAGCCCCAGCATTTT.

To note about this clone: This specimen includes other DNA sequences encoding the same CDR3. The V gene is TRBV27, the J gene TRBJ1-1; the D gene is possibly TRBD1 (5 bases). Germline lookup yields CDR1 MNHEY and CDR2 SMNVEV (reference sequence). CDR3 length equals 15 residues. Trimming removed 2 bases at V and 3 bases at J, with 13 bases between. The CDR3 loop reads CASSLDGTLDTEAFF. CDR3 DNA: TGTGCCAGCAGTTTAGACGGGACCTTGGACACTGAAGCTTTCTTT.

The rearrangement joins TRBV5-6 to TRBJ2-1; D may be TRBD1 (6 bases). V lost 0 bases to trimming and J lost 4 bases, with 11 bases between them. Germline CDR1 SGHDT, CDR2 YYEEEE. This CDR3 has 15 residues. The CDR3 here is CASSLVTGFYNEQFF. The CDR3 nucleotides are TGTGCCAGCAGCTTGGTCACAGGGTTTTACAATGAGCAGTTCTTC.

This chain links TRBV9 with TRBJ2-2; 7 positions match TRBD1. The germline V gene encodes CDR1 SGDLS and CDR2 YYNGEE. V lost 4 bases and J lost 0; bases outside the gene matches: 6. The length of the CDR3 is 16 residues. CDR3: CASSLGTVSNTGELFF. The CDR3 region has the DNA TGTGCCAGCAGCTTAGGGACAGTCTCGAACACCGGGGAGCTGTTTTTT.

The J gene is TRBJ2-7, the V gene TRBV19; possibly TRBD2 for D (6 bases). The CDR3 has 15 amino acids. Trimming took 5 bases from V and 5 from J, leaving 19 bases between them. CDR1 is LNHDA, CDR2 SQIVND, per germline (reference sequence). CDR3 nucleotides: TGTGCCAGTAGTTCTCTTGACGGGAGTACCAACGAGCAGTACTTC. This gives the protein CASSSLDGSTNEQYF. The full variable domain, rest sourced from reference TRBV19 and TRBJ2-7, is DGGITQSPKYLFRKEGQNVTLSCEQNLNHDAMYWYRQDPGQGLRLIYYSQIVNDFQKGDIAEGYSVSREKKESFPLTVTSAQKNPTAFYLCASSSLDGSTNEQYFGPGTRLTVT.

This chain links TRBV7-2 with TRBJ2-2; D possibly corresponds to TRBD2 (5 bases). The V gene lost 2 bases and the J gene lost 5 bases, with 12 bases spanning the gap. This CDR3 spans 15 amino acids. CDR1 is SGHTA, CDR2 FQGNSA, per germline. CDR3 DNA sequence: TGTGCCAGCAGCTTATGGGTGGGAGTGACCGGGGAGCTGTTTTTT. Its translation: CASSLWVGVTGELFF.

The chain joins TRBV7-9 to TRBJ2-2; D call uncertain. Germline lookup yields CDR1 SEHNR and CDR2 FQNEAQ (reference sequence). Deletions cut 5 bases from V and 5 bases from J, with 6 bases between. The CDR3 length is 12 residues. The CDR3 nucleotides read TGTGCCAGCAGCCAAGGGACCGGGGAGCTGTTTTTT. Its translation is CASSQGTGELFF. Full variable domain (rest looked up from reference TRBV7-9 and TRBJ2-2): DTGVSQNPRHKITKRGQNVTFRCDPISEHNRLYWYRQTLGQGPEFLTYFQNEAQLEKSRLLSDRFSAERPKGSFSTLEIQRTEQGDSAMYLCASSQGTGELFFGEGSRLTVL.

V is TRBV2 and J is TRBJ1-1; a possible D gene is TRBD1 (5 bases). V was pared by 8 bases and J by 4 bases, with 14 bases between. The germline V gene encodes CDR1 SNHLY and CDR2 FYNNEI. This CDR3 comprises 13 residues. In nucleotides, the CDR3 is TGTGCCAGCGCCGAGGTGGGGACCACTGAAGCTTTCTTT. Its protein is CASAEVGTTEAFF.

The chain employs TRBV3-1 (or the pseudogene TRBV3-2) and TRBJ2-1, with 9 positions matching TRBD1. The germline V gene has CDR1 LGHDT and CDR2 YNNKEL (reference sequence). The V gene end was trimmed by 0 bases and the J gene end by 7 bases; junction bases not matched to a gene: 4. This CDR3 has 15 residues. The CDR3 sequence is CASSQDRTGVNEQFF. CDR3 bases: TGTGCCAGCAGCCAAGATAGGACAGGGGTGAATGAGCAGTTCTTC.

V usage is TRBV6-2 or TRBV6-3 and J usage is TRBJ1-1; maybe TRBD1 (6 bases). Germline V lookup: CDR1 MNHEY, CDR2 SVGEGT. V lost 3 bases and J lost 11, with 19 bases in between. CDR3 length: 14 residues. The chain's CDR3 is CASSYSTGPVSAFF. The CDR3 DNA reads as TGTGCCAGCAGTTATTCAACAGGGCCCGTGAGCGCTTTCTTT.

This clone was seen once. The chain joins TRBV30 to TRBJ2-3; 10 nucleotides line up with TRBD2. The J segment lost 4 bases and the V segment lost 4 bases, leaving 5 bases of the junction unmatched. The CDR3 covers 14 residues. Germline V gene data show CDR1 as GTSNPN and CDR2 as SVGIG (reference sequence). CDR3 DNA: TGTGCCTGGACGACCGGGACTAGCGCAGATACGCAGTATTTT. Its protein product is CAWTTGTSADTQYF. Using reference TRBV30 and TRBJ2-3 for the parts outside the CDR3, the full variable domain is SQTIHQWPATLVQPVGSPLSLECTVEGTSNPNLYWYRQAAGRGLQLLFYSVGIGQISSEVPQNLSASRPQDRQFILSSKKLLLSDSGFYLCAWTTGTSADTQYFGPGTRLTVL.

The gene calls are TRBV27 and TRBJ2-7; 7 bases agree with TRBD2. This CDR3 region has 13 residues. V dropped 4 bases and J dropped 2; count of bases not matched to a gene: 2. The germline V gene has CDR1 MNHEY and CDR2 SMNVEV (reference sequence). CDR3 nucleotides: TGTGCCAGCAGTTCCAGCGGGGCCTACGAGCAGTACTTC. This codes for CASSSSGAYEQYF.

This chain uses TRBV27 with TRBJ1-1, with no clear D. The CDR3 has 14 residues. Germline CDR1 and CDR2: MNHEY and SMNVEV (reference sequence). Trimming took off 6 bases at V and 1 base at J, with 12 bases between the two ends. The chain's CDR3 is CASRPNLENTEAFF. In DNA, the CDR3 is TGTGCCAGCAGACCTAACCTCGAGAACACTGAAGCTTTCTTT.

The rearrangement uses TRBV21-1 and TRBJ1-1; TRBD1 was called by the table and not checked on the DNA. TRBV21-1 counts as a pseudogene. The CDR3 is 15 amino acids. Written as DNA, the CDR3 is TGTGCCAGCAGCCCAGGACAGGTAGGAAACACTGAAGCTTTCTTT. Amino acid sequence: CASSPGQVGNTEAFF.